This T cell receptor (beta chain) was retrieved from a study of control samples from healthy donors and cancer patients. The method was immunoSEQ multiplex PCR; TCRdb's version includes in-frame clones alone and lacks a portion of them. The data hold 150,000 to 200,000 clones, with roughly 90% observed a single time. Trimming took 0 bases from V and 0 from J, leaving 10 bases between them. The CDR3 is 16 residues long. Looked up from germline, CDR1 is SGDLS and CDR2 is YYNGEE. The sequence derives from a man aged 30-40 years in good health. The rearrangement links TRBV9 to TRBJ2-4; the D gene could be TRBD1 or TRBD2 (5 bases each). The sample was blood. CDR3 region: CASSVGPGLAKNIQYF. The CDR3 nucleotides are TGTGCCAGCAGCGTAGGACCGGGGCTAGCCAAAAACATTCAGTACTTC.